This TCR beta chain was sequenced in a study of blood T cell repertoires in COVID-19. In the study overall: Samples of COVID-19 (acute and convalescent) were obtained from the United States, Italy and Spain. T cells, B-cell-depleted T cells, or PBMCs provided the cDNA or gDNA that served as material.

One Seattle source followed patients from active infection through their disease course. Original processing methods: Estimated nucleated cell counts came from reference gene primer amplification. Sequencing was performed with immunoSEQ multiplex PCR; in TCRdb, only in-frame clones are kept and a portion is missing. V and J calls and clone size are those listed in that table; D and trimming were worked out from the DNA. The table shows just under 350,000 clones, with approximately 91% occurring only once. The CDR3 sequence is 12 residues long. Germline lookup yields CDR1 SNHLY and CDR2 FYNNEI. Trimming removed 6 bases from V and 7 bases from J, with 10 bases in between.

The V gene is TRBV2, the J gene TRBJ1-5; a weak D match, TRBD1 (5 bases). Sequenced: peripheral blood. The sequence came from a woman aged 70-85 years with COVID-19, enrolled during active disease. The CDR3 sequence: CASSQAGQPQHF. The CDR3 region has the DNA TGTGCCAGCAGCCAGGCAGGGCAGCCCCAGCATTTT.